This T cell receptor beta chain was sequenced during a study of T cell responses to AZD1222 COVID-19 vaccine. Study conclusions and caveats: The donors showed a predominance of white British ancestry and of females, with possible underestimation of clonal diversity.

V was pared by 0 bases and J by 9 bases, with 10 bases of the junction left unmatched. The CDR3 loop spans 16 amino acids. Germline V lookup: CDR1 SGDLS, CDR2 YYNGEE. Comments on this clone: Antigen: not known.

Here immunoSEQ multiplex PCR was the method, and the copy in TCRdb shows in-frame clones only, minus some. The data hold about 86,000 clones, with about 72% observed a single time. Material: peripheral blood, obtained on day 0 of AZD1222 vaccination. The TCR sequence derives from an adult in good health. The rearrangement uses TRBV9 and TRBJ2-1; 9 positions match TRBD1. CDR3 residues: CASSVVFGTGTIEQFF. The CDR3 bases are TGTGCCAGCAGCGTAGTATTTGGGACAGGGACAATTGAGCAGTTCTTC.